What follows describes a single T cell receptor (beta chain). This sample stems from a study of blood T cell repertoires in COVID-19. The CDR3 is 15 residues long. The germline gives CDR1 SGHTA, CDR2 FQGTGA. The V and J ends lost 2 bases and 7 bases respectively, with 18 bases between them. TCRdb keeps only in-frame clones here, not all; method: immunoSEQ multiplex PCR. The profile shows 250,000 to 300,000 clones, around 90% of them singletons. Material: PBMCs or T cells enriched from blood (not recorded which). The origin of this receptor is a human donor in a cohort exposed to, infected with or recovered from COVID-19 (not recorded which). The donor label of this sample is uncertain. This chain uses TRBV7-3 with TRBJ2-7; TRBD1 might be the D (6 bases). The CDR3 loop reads CASSLVGTPSGEQYF. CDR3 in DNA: TGTGCCAGCAGCTTAGTCGGGACACCCTCCGGGGAGCAGTACTTC.